This TCR beta chain was found in a study of shared clonotypes between healthy human individuals. The data were produced by immunoSEQ multiplex PCR, yet TCRdb's version contains in-frame clones alone and is incomplete. The sample holds some 2,000,000 clones, roughly 95% seen once. Study-level findings and limits: The sampled material consisted only of blood, and tissue repertoires are likely to differ. Shared clonotypes across all four donors exceeded non-shared ones in generation probability. Donor clonotype sharing was expected to depend on sequencing depth.

V was trimmed by 9 bases and J by 4 bases, leaving 14 bases between them. The CDR3 has 14 amino acids. Looked up from germline, CDR1 is SGHDT and CDR2 is YYEEEE. Comment on this clone: Its antigen is currently unknown.

Selected positively for CCR7 and CD45RO-negative, naive CD8 cells excluded terminally differentiated effector memory CD45RA+ cells. The rearrangement uses TRBV5-6 and TRBJ2-6; TRBD1 is a possible D gene (6 bases). This clonotype was obtained from a man between 18 and 29 years old in good health. Source material: naive CD8+ T cells sorted from blood. The CDR3 here is CAMTDRSGANVLTF. CDR3 sequence (DNA): TGTGCCATGACGGACAGATCCGGGGCCAACGTCCTGACTTTC. Drawing the rest from reference TRBV5-6 and TRBJ2-6, the complete variable domain is DAGVTQSPTHLIKTRGQQVTLRCSPKSGHDTVSWYQQALGQGPQFIFQYYEEEERQRGNFPDRFSGHQFPNYSSELNVNALLLGDSALYLCAMTDRSGANVLTFGAGSRLTVL.